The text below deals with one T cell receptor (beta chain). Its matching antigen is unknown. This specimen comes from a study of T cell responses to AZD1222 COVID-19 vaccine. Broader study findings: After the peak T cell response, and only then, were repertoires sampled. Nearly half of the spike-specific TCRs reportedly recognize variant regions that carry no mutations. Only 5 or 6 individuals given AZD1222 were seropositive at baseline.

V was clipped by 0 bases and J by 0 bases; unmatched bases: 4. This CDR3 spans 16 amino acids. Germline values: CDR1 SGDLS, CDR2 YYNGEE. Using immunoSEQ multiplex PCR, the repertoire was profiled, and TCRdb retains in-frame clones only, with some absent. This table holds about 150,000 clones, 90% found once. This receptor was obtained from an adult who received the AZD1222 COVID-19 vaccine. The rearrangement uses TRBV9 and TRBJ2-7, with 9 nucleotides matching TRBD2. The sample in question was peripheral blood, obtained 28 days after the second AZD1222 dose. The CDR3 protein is CASSVGLAGNSYEQYF. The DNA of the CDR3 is TGTGCCAGCAGCGTAGGCCTAGCGGGGAACTCCTACGAGCAGTACTTC.